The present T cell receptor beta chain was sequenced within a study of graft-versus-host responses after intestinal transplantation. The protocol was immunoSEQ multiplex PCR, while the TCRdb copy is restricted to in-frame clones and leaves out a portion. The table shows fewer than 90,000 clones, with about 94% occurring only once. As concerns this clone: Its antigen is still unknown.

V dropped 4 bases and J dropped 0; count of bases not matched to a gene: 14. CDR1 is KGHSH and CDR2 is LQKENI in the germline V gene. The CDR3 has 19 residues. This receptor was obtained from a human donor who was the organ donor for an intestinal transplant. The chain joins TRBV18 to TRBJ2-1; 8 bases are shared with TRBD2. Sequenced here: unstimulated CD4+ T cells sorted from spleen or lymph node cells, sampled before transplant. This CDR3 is CASSLSGLGKKSSYNEQFF. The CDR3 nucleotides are TGTGCCAGCTCACTATCGGGACTAGGGAAGAAAAGCTCCTACAATGAGCAGTTCTTC. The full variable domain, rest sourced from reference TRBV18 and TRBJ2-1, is NAGVMQNPRHLVRRRGQEARLRCSPMKGHSHVYWYRQLPEEGLKFMVYLQKENIIDESGMPKERFSAEFPKEGPSILRIQQVVRGDSAAYFCASSLSGLGKKSSYNEQFFGPGTRLTVL.